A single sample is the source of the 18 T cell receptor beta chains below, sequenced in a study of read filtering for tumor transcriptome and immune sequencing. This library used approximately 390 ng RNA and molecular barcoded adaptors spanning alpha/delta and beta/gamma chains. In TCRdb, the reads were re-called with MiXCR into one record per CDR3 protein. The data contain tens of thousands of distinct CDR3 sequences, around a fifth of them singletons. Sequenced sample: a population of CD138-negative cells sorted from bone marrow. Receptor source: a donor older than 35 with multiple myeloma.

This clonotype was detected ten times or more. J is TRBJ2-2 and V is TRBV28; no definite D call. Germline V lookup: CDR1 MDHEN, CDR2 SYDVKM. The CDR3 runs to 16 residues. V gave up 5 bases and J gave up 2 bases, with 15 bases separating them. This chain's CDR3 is CASSTLGRVNTGELFF. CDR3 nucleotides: TGTGCCAGCAGTACGTTGGGCAGAGTCAACACCGGGGAGCTGTTTTTT. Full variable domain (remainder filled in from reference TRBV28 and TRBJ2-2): DVKVTQSSRYLVKRTGEKVFLECVQDMDHENMFWYRQDPGLGLRLIYFSYDVKMKEKGDIPEGYSVSREKKERFSLILESASTNQTSMYLCASSTLGRVNTGELFFGEGSRLTVL.

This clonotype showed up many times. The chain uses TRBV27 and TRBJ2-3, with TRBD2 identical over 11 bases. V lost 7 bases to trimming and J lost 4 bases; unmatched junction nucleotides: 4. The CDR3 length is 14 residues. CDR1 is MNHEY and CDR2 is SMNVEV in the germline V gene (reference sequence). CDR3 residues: CASTLAGGSDTQYF. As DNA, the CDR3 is TGTGCCAGCACTCTAGCGGGGGGATCAGATACGCAGTATTTT.

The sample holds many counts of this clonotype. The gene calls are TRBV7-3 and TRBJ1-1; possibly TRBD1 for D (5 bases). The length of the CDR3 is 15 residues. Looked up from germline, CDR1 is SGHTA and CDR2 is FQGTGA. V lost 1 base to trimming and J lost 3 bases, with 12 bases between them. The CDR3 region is CASSLSIGGDTEAFF. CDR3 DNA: TGTGCCAGCAGCTTAAGTATCGGAGGGGACACTGAAGCTTTCTTT.

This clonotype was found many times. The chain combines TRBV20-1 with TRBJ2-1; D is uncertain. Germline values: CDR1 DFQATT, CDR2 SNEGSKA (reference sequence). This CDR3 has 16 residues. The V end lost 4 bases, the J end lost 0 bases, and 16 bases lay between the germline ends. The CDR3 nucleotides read TGCAGTGCTAAAATGATAGGAGTTCGCTCCTACAATGAGCAGTTCTTC. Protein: CSAKMIGVRSYNEQFF.

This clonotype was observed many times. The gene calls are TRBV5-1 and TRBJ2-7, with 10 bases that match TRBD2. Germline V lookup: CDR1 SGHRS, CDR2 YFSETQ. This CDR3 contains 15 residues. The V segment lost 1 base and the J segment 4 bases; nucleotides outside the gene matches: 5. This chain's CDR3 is CASSLTSGVSYEQYF. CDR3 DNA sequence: TGCGCCAGCAGCTTGACTAGCGGGGTGTCGTACGAGCAGTACTTC. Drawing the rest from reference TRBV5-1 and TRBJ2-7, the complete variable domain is KAGVTQTPRYLIKTRGQQVTLSCSPISGHRSVSWYQQTPGQGLQFLFEYFSETQRNKGNFPGRFSGRQFSNSRSEMNVSTLELGDSALYLCASSLTSGVSYEQYFGPGTRLTVT.

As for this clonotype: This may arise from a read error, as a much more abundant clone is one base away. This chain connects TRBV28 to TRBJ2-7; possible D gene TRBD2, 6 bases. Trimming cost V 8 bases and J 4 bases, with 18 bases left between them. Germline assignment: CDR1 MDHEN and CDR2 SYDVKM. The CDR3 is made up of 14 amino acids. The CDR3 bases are TGTGCCAGCGGTTCCAGGGAGGTAGTATACGAGCAGTACTTC. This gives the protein CASGSREVVYEQYF.

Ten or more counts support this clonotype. CDR3 DNA sequence: TGTGCCAGCAGTGAAGGTTCCGGGTTGCTCTCCTACGAGCAGTACTTC. This translates into CASSEGSGLLSYEQYF. The chain recombines TRBV2 with TRBJ2-7, with D unclear. Germline CDR1 is SNHLY and CDR2 is FYNNEI. V was shortened by 1 base and J by 0 bases, with 13 bases between the two germline ends. The CDR3 sequence is 16 residues long.

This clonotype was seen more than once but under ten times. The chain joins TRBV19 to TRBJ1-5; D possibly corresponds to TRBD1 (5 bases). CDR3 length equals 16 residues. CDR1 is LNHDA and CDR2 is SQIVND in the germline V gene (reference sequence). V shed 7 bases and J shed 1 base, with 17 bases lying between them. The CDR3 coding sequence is TGTGCCAGTAATCCCCAGGGCGGGATGAGCAATCAGCCCCAGCATTTT. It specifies CASNPQGGMSNQPQHF.

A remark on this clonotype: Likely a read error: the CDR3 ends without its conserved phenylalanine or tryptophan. The CDR3 here is CASSRLGGKAFL. The CDR3 region has the DNA TGTGCCAGCAGCCGGTTGGGGGGGAAAGCTTTCCTT. V gene TRBV3-1 combines with J gene TRBJ1-1, with D possibly matching TRBD1 (5 bases). V lost 4 bases and J 9 bases, leaving 12 bases between the germline ends. CDR1 and CDR2 (germline): LGHDT, YNNKEL (reference sequence). The CDR3 has 12 amino acids.

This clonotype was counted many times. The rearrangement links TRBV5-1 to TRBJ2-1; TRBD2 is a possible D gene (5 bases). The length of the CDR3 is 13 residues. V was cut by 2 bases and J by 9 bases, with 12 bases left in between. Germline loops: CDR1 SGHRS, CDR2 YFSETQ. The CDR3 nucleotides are TGCGCCAGCAGCTTAGAAGGGAGAAGTGAGCAGTTCTTC. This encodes CASSLEGRSEQFF.

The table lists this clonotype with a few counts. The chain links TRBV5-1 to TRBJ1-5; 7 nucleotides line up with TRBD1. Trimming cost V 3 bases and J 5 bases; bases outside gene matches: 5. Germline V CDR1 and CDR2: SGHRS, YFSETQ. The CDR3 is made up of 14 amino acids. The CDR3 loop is CASSSQGGDQPQHF. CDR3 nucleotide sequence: TGCGCCAGCAGCTCTCAGGGGGGGGATCAGCCCCAGCATTTT.

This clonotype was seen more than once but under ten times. The CDR3 protein is CASSLDAASGNTIYF. CDR3 sequence (DNA): TGCGCCAGCAGCTTGGATGCAGCATCTGGAAACACCATATATTTT. The chain couples TRBV5-1 to TRBJ1-3; no firm D call. The germline V and J ends were trimmed by 0 bases and 1 base, with 8 bases remaining between them. CDR3 size: 15 residues. CDR1 is SGHRS and CDR2 is YFSETQ in the germline V gene.

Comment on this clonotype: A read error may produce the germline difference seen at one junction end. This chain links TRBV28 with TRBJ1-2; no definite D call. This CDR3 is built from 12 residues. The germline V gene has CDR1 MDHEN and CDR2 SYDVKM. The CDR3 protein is CASSGLFRGYAF. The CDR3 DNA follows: TGTGCCAGCAGTGGGCTTTTCCGCGGCTACGCCTTC.

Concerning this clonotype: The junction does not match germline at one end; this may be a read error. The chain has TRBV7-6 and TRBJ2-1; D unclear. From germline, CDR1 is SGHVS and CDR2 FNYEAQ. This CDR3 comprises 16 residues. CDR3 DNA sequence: TGTGCCAGCAGCCCCCCCGGGCGAAGCTCCTACGATGAGCAGTTCTTC. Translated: CASSPPGRSSYDEQFF.

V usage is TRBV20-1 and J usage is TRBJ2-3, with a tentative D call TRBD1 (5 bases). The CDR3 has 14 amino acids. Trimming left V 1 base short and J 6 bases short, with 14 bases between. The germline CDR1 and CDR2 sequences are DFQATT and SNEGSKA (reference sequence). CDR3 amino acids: CSARVIQGRDTQYF. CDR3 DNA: TGCAGTGCTAGAGTTATCCAGGGCCGCGATACGCAGTATTTT.

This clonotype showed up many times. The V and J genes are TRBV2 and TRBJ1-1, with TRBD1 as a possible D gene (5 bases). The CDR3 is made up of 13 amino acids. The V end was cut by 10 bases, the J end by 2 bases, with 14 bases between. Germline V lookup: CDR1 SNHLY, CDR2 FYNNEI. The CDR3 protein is CAKTQGLNTEAFF. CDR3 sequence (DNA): TGTGCCAAGACCCAGGGCCTAAACACTGAAGCTTTCTTT. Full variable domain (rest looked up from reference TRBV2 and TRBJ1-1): EPEVTQTPSHQVTQMGQEVILRCVPISNHLYFYWYRQILGQKVEFLVSFYNNEISEKSEIFDDQFSVERPDGSNFTLKIRSTKLEDSAMYFCAKTQGLNTEAFFGQGTRLTVV.

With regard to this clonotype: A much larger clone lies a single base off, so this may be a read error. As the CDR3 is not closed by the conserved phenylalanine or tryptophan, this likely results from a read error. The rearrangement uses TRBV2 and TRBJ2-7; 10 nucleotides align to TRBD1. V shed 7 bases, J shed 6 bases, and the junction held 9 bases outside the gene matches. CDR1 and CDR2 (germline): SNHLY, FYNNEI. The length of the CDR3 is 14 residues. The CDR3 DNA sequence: TGTGCCAGCAACTTAGGGACAGGGGTGGGCGAGCAGTACCTC. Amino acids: CASNLGTGVGEQYL.

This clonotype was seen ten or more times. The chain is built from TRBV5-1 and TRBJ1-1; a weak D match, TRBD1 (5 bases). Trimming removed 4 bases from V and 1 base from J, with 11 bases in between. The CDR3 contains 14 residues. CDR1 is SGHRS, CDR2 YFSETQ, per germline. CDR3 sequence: CASSAGHSNTEAFF. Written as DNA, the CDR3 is TGCGCCAGCAGCGCCGGACACTCGAACACTGAAGCTTTCTTT. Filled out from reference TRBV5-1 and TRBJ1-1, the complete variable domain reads KAGVTQTPRYLIKTRGQQVTLSCSPISGHRSVSWYQQTPGQGLQFLFEYFSETQRNKGNFPGRFSGRQFSNSRSEMNVSTLELGDSALYLCASSAGHSNTEAFFGQGTRLTVV.